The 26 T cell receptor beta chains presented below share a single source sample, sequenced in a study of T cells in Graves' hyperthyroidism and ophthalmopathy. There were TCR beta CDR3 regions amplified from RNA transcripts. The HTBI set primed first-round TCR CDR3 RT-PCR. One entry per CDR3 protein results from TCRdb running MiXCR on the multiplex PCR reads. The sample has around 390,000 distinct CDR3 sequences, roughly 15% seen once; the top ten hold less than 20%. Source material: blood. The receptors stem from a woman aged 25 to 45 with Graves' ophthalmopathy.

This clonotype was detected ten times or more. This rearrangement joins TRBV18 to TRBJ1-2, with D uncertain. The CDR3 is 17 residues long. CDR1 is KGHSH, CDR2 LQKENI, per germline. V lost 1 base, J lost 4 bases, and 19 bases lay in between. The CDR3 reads CASSPLNAGPRPYGYTF. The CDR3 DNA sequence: TGTGCCAGCTCACCACTGAACGCCGGGCCTCGCCCCTATGGCTACACCTTC.

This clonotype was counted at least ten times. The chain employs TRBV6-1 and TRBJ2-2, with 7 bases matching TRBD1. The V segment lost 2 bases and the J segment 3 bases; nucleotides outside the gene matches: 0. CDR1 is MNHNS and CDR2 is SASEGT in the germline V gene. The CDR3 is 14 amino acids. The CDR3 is CASSEQGDTGELFF. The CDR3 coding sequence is TGTGCCAGCAGTGAACAGGGGGACACCGGGGAGCTGTTTTTT.

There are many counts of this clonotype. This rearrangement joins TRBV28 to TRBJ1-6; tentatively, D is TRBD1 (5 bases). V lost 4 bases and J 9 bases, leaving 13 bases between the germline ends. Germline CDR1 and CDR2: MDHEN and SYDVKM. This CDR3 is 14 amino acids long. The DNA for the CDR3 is TGTGCCAGCAGTTCCTCGGGACGACCTTCACCCCTCCACTTT. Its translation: CASSSSGRPSPLHF.

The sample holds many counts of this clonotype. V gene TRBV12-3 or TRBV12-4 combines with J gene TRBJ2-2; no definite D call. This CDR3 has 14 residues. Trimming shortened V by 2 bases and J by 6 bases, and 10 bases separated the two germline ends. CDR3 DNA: TGTGCCAGCAGTTTAATGAGGTGGTCCGGGGAGCTGTTTTTT. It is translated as CASSLMRWSGELFF.

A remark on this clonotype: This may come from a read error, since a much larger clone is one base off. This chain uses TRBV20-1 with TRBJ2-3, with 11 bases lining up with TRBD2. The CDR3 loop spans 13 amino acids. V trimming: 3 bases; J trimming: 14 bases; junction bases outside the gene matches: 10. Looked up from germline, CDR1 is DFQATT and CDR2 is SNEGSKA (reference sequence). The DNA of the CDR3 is TGCAGTGCTAGTTCCCTAGCGGGGGGCTCGCGGTATTTT. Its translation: CSASSLAGGSRYF.

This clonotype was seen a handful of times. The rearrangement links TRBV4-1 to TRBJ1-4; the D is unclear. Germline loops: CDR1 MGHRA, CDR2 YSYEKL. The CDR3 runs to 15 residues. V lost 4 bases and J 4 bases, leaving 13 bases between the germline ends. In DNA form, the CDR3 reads TGCGCCAGCAGCCCCCAGAGAGCCCTTAATGAAAAACTGTTTTTT. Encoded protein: CASSPQRALNEKLFF.

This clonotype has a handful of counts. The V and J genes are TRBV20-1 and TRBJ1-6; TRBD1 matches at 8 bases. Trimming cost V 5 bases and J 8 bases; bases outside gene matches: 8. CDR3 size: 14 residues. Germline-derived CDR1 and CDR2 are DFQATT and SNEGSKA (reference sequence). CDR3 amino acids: CSASDREGYSPLHF. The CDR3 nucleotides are TGCAGTGCTTCGGACAGGGAGGGGTATTCACCCCTCCACTTT.

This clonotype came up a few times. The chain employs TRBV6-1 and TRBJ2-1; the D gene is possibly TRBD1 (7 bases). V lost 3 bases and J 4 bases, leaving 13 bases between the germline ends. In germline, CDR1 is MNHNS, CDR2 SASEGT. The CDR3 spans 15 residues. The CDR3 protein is CASSERDRNYNEQFF. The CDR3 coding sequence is TGTGCCAGCAGTGAGCGGGACAGAAATTACAATGAGCAGTTCTTC.

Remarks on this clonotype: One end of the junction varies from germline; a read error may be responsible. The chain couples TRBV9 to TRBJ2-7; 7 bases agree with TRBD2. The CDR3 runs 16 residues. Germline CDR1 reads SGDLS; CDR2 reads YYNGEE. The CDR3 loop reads CASSVEGGASLDEQHF. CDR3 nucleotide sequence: TGTGCCAGCAGCGTAGAGGGAGGGGCTTCCCTAGACGAGCAGCACTTC.

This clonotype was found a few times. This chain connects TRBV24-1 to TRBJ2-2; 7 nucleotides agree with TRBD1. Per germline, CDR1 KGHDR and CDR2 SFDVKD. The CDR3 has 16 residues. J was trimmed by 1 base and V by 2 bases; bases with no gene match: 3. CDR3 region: CATSDSGTENTGELFF. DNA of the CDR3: TGTGCCACCAGTGATTCCGGGACAGAGAACACCGGGGAGCTGTTTTTT.

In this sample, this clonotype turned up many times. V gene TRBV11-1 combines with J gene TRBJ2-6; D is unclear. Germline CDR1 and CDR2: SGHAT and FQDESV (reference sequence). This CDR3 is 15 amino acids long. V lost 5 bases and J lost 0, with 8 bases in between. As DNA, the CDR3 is TGTGCCAGCAGCCGGTTCCGCTCTGGGGCCAACGTCCTGACTTTC. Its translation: CASSRFRSGANVLTF.

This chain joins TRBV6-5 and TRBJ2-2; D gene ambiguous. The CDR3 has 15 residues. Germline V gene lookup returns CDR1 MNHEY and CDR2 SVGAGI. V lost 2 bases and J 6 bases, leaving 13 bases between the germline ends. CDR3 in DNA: TGTGCCAGCAGTTACGTGGCAGCTGGCCCCGGGGAGCTGTTTTTT. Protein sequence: CASSYVAAGPGELFF.

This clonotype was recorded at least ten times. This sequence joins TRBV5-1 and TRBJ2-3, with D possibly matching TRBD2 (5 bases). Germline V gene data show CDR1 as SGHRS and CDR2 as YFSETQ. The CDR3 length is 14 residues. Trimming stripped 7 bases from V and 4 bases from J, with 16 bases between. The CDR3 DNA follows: TGCGCCAGCGCCAAGTCGGGGTACGCAGATACGCAGTATTTT. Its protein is CASAKSGYADTQYF.

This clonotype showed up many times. The CDR3 nucleotides are TGCAGCGTCACCGCGGGTACGAATCAGCCCCAGCATTTT. It is translated as CSVTAGTNQPQHF. V usage is TRBV29-1 and J usage is TRBJ1-5; D gene unclear. CDR1 SQVTM and CDR2 ANQGSEA come from the germline V gene. The CDR3 covers 13 residues. Between the trimmed V and J ends, which lost 6 bases and 4 bases, there was a span of 13 bases.

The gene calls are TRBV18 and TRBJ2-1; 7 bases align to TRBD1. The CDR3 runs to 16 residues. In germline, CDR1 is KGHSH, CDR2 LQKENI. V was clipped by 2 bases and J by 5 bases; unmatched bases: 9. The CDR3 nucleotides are TGTGCCAGCTCACCATTAAGACAGGGTCGGGACAATGAGCAGTTCTTC. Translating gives CASSPLRQGRDNEQFF.

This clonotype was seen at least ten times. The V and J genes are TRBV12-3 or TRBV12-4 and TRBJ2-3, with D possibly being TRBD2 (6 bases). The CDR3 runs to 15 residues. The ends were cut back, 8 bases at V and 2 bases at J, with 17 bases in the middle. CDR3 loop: CASGGTRGATDTQYF. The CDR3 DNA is TGTGCCAGCGGGGGGACGAGGGGAGCCACAGATACGCAGTATTTT.

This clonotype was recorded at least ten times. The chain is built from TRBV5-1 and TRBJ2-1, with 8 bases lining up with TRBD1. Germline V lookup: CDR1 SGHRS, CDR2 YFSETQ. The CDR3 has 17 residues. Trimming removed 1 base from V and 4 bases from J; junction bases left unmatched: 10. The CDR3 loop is CASSLWAQGAAYNEQFF. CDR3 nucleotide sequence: TGCGCCAGCAGCTTGTGGGCGCAGGGGGCCGCTTACAATGAGCAGTTCTTC.

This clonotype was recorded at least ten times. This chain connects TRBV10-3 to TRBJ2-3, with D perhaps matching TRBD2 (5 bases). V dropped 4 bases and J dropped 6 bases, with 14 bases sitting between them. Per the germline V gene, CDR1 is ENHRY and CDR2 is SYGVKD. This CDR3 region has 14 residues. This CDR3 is CAISGMQERDTQYF. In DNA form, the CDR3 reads TGTGCCATCAGTGGTATGCAGGAGCGGGATACGCAGTATTTT.

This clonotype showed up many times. CDR3 DNA: TGTGCCAGCAGCCAAGATTTGAGGGGCAGAAACACCATATATTTT. This translates into CASSQDLRGRNTIYF. This chain uses TRBV3-1 with TRBJ1-3; D perhaps matches TRBD1 (5 bases). The CDR3 is made up of 15 amino acids. CDR1 is LGHDT and CDR2 is YNNKEL in the germline V gene (reference sequence). V was clipped by 0 bases and J by 5 bases, with 11 bases between them.

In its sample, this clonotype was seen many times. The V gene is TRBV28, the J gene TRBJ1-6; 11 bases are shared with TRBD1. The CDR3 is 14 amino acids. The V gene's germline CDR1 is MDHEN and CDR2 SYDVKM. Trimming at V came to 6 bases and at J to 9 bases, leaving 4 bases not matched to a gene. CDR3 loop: CASRSGTGGSPLHF. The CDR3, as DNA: TGTGCCAGCAGGTCCGGGACAGGGGGTTCACCCCTCCACTTT. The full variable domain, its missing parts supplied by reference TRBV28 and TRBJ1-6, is DVKVTQSSRYLVKRTGEKVFLECVQDMDHENMFWYRQDPGLGLRLIYFSYDVKMKEKGDIPEGYSVSREKKERFSLILESASTNQTSMYLCASRSGTGGSPLHFGNGTRLTVT.

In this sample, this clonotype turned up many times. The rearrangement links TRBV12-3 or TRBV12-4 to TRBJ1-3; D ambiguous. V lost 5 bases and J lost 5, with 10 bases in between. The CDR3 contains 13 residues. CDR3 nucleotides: TGTGCCAGCAGTGTCGGACCCAGAAACACCATATATTTT. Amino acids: CASSVGPRNTIYF.

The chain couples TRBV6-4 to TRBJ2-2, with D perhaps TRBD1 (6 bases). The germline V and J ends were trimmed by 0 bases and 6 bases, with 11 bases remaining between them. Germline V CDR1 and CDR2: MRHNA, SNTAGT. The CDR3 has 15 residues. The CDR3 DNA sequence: TGTGCCAGCAGTGACTCTAACAGGGAATCCGGGGAGCTGTTTTTT. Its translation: CASSDSNRESGELFF.

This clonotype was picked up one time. In nucleotides, the CDR3 is TGTGCCAGCTCACCACTCCCTAGCGGGGGGAATGAGCAGTTCTTC. Amino acids: CASSPLPSGGNEQFF. The chain couples TRBV18 to TRBJ2-1, with 11 bases that match TRBD2. The CDR3 spans 15 residues. V lost 1 base to trimming and J lost 7 bases; unmatched junction nucleotides: 3. Germline V gene lookup returns CDR1 KGHSH and CDR2 LQKENI.

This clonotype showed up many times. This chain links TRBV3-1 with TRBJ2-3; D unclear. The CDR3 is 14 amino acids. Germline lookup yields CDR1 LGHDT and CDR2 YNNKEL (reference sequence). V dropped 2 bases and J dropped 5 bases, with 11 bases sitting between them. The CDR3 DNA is TGTGCCAGCAGCCAATCTGGCGTGGGAGATACGCAGTATTTT. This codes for CASSQSGVGDTQYF.

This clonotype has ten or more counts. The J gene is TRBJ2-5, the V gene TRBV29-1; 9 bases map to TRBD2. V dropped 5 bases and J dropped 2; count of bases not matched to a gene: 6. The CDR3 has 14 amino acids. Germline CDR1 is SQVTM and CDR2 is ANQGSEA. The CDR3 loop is CSVSSGGRQETQYF. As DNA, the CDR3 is TGCAGCGTTTCGAGCGGGGGGCGACAAGAGACCCAGTACTTC.

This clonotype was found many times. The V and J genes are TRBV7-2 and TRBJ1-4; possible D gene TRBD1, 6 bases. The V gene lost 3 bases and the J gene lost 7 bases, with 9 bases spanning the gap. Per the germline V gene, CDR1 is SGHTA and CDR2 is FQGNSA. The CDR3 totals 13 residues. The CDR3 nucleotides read TGTGCCAGCAGCTTCAGGGGTACTGAAAAACTGTTTTTT. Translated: CASSFRGTEKLFF.